One sample yielded the 23 T cell receptor beta chains listed below, sequenced in a study of post-analysis software for immune sequencing data. Unique molecular identifiers were present in the TCR beta cDNA libraries. TCRdb itself ran the PCR reads through MiXCR, one entry per CDR3 protein. The sample lists about 540,000 distinct CDR3 sequences, 34% occurring once. The study, taken as a whole, reports: A handful of TRBV segments were significantly more frequent in patients than in controls. TRBV5-6, TRBV5-1 and TRBV20-1 were among these segments.

These receptors' antigens are unknown. What was sequenced was blood. The receptors were sampled from a girl aged 2-17 years with multiple sclerosis.

The chain recombines TRBV4-2 with TRBJ1-5; no firm D call. This CDR3 spans 15 amino acids. Germline V gene data show CDR1 as LGHNA and CDR2 as YNFKEQ. The germline V and J ends were trimmed by 0 bases and 3 bases, with 9 bases remaining between them. DNA of the CDR3: TGTGCCAGCAGCCAAGATCAGGCCTCCAATCAGCCCCAGCATTTT. Amino acids: CASSQDQASNQPQHF.

V gene TRBV19 combines with J gene TRBJ1-1; 7 bases match TRBD1. Germline lookup yields CDR1 LNHDA and CDR2 SQIVND (reference sequence). The CDR3 length is 13 residues. V lost 3 bases to trimming and J lost 5 bases; unmatched junction nucleotides: 3. CDR3 residues: CASSIQGGTEAFF. CDR3 in DNA: TGTGCCAGTAGTATCCAGGGGGGGACTGAAGCTTTCTTT.

The V call is TRBV5-6, the J call TRBJ2-5; TRBD1 might be the D (6 bases). V lost 4 bases, J lost 12 bases, and 13 bases lay in between. The CDR3 loop spans 11 amino acids. Per the germline V gene, CDR1 is SGHDT and CDR2 is YYEEEE. CDR3 DNA sequence: TGTGCCAGCAGCCTGACAGGTAGTAAGTACTTC. This sequence encodes CASSLTGSKYF.

As concerns this clonotype: Relative to the germline gene, one junction end is altered; a read error may explain this. The chain joins TRBV6-5 to TRBJ1-2; D is unresolved. CDR3 length equals 11 residues. Per the germline V gene, CDR1 is MNHEY and CDR2 is SVGAGI. CDR3 nucleotides: TGTGCCAGCAGTGACTCGGGTGGCTACACCTTC. Protein sequence: CASSDSGGYTF.

Comments on this clonotype: One junction end does not reproduce the germline sequence, and a read error may be involved. J is TRBJ2-1 and V is TRBV28, with 7 positions matching TRBD1. Germline V gives CDR1 MDHEN, CDR2 SYDVKM. The CDR3 consists of 16 residues. CDR3 residues: CASTSGQRSSYSEQFF. The CDR3 DNA is TGTGCCAGCACCTCGGGACAGCGAAGCTCCTACAGTGAGCAGTTCTTC.

This clonotype was counted a few times. This sequence joins TRBV5-1 and TRBJ2-6; D not certain. This CDR3 has 17 amino acids. The V and J ends lost 0 bases and 0 bases respectively, with 10 bases between them. Germline values: CDR1 SGHRS, CDR2 YFSETQ. CDR3 region: CASSLAPLLSGANVLTF. As DNA, the CDR3 is TGCGCCAGCAGCTTGGCCCCTCTCCTCTCTGGGGCCAACGTCCTGACTTTC.

This chain links TRBV27 with TRBJ1-6; D is possibly TRBD1 (5 bases). V was shortened by 3 bases and J by 7 bases, with 10 bases between the two germline ends. Germline loops: CDR1 MNHEY, CDR2 SMNVEV (reference sequence). CDR3 length: 14 amino acids. DNA of the CDR3: TGTGCCAGCAGTTTTAGACAGTCGAATTCACCCCTCCACTTT. This sequence encodes CASSFRQSNSPLHF.

Comments on this clonotype: The junction does not match germline at one end; this may be a read error. J is TRBJ2-5 and V is TRBV29-1, with D maybe TRBD1 (6 bases). The CDR3 has 12 amino acids. Germline-derived CDR1 and CDR2 are SQVTM and ANQGSEA. The CDR3 sequence is CSVETGPETRYF. CDR3 sequence (DNA): TGCAGCGTTGAAACAGGGCCGGAGACCCGGTACTTC.

V usage is TRBV20-1 and J usage is TRBJ1-1; D unresolved. The germline gives CDR1 DFQATT, CDR2 SNEGSKA (reference sequence). This CDR3 spans 12 amino acids. The V and J ends lost 1 base and 6 bases respectively, with 9 bases between them. As DNA, the CDR3 is TGCAGTGCTAGAGTTGATGTGGCTGAAGCTTTCTTT. Translating it yields CSARVDVAEAFF.

V and J are TRBV7-8 and TRBJ2-3; D is possibly TRBD1 (5 bases). There are 14 residues in the CDR3. V shed 9 bases and J shed 6 bases, with 19 bases lying between them. Germline V lookup: CDR1 SGHVS, CDR2 FQNEAQ. This CDR3 reads CASKKRGQEDTQYF. In DNA, the CDR3 is TGTGCCAGTAAAAAAAGGGGCCAAGAGGATACGCAGTATTTT. Supplemented by reference TRBV7-8 and TRBJ2-3, the full variable domain reads GAGVSQSPRYKVAKRGQDVALRCDPISGHVSLFWYQQALGQGPEFLTYFQNEAQLDKSGLPSDRFFAERPEGSVSTLKIQRTQQEDSAVYLCASKKRGQEDTQYFGPGTRLTVL.

V and J are TRBV5-6 and TRBJ2-4; 8 nucleotides align to TRBD1. There are 14 residues in the CDR3. Germline V gene lookup returns CDR1 SGHDT and CDR2 YYEEEE. Germline trimming cut 3 bases from V and 7 bases from J; bases unmatched to any gene: 6. The CDR3 bases are TGTGCCAGCAGCTCACAAGGACAGGGCAACATTCAGTACTTC. It codes for CASSSQGQGNIQYF.

The chain uses TRBV19 and TRBJ1-2, with 7 bases fitting TRBD1. The CDR3 covers 15 residues. CDR1 and CDR2 from the germline V gene are LNHDA and SQIVND (reference sequence). V shed 6 bases and J 6 bases; nucleotides not matched to a gene: 13. CDR3 region: CASSHIDRAAHGYTF. DNA for the CDR3: TGTGCCAGTAGCCATATCGACAGGGCTGCTCATGGCTACACCTTC.

V usage is TRBV7-9 and J usage is TRBJ2-1, with TRBD1 matching over 12 bases. The CDR3 is 16 amino acids. The germline V gene encodes CDR1 SEHNR and CDR2 FQNEAQ (reference sequence). V was clipped by 1 base and J by 8 bases; unmatched bases: 6. This chain's CDR3 is CASSLGPGQGAYEQFF. DNA of the CDR3: TGTGCCAGCAGCTTAGGCCCGGGACAGGGGGCCTATGAGCAGTTCTTC.

This clonotype was picked up many times. The CDR3 sequence is CASSQTGTVSSGANVLTF. CDR3 DNA: TGTGCCAGCAGCCAGACCGGGACAGTTAGCTCTGGGGCCAACGTCCTGACTTTC. The chain has TRBV4-2 and TRBJ2-6; 7 nucleotides agree with TRBD1. Unmatched junction bases numbered 8, after V lost 3 bases and J lost 0 bases. This CDR3 has 18 residues. Germline assignment: CDR1 LGHNA and CDR2 YNFKEQ.

V and J are TRBV5-1 and TRBJ2-5; 10 bases line up with TRBD1. The CDR3 contains 19 residues. Germline-derived CDR1 and CDR2 are SGHRS and YFSETQ. V lost 4 bases, J lost 0 bases, and 15 bases stayed unmatched. DNA of the CDR3: TGCGCCAGCAGCCTGACCTCCTTACCGGGACAGGGGAACCAAGAGACCCAGTACTTC. This gives the protein CASSLTSLPGQGNQETQYF.

The chain uses TRBV10-3 and TRBJ2-2; D might be TRBD1 or TRBD2, each matching 6 bases. Germline V CDR1 and CDR2: ENHRY, SYGVKD. CDR3 size: 17 residues. The V gene lost 1 base and the J gene lost 0 bases, with 12 bases spanning the gap. The CDR3 DNA reads TGTGCCATCAGTGAGTGGAGGGGGTCCCCGAACACCGGGGAGCTGTTTTTT. Translation: CAISEWRGSPNTGELFF.

This sequence joins TRBV7-9 and TRBJ1-1, with unresolved D. The CDR3 sequence is 14 residues long. Germline V gene lookup returns CDR1 SEHNR and CDR2 FQNEAQ (reference sequence). V was pared by 5 bases and J by 3 bases, with 13 bases between. The CDR3 loop is CASSLLAGYTEAFF. In DNA, the CDR3 is TGTGCCAGCAGCCTCCTTGCGGGGTACACTGAAGCTTTCTTT. The full variable domain, completed using reference TRBV7-9 and TRBJ1-1, is DTGVSQNPRHKITKRGQNVTFRCDPISEHNRLYWYRQTLGQGPEFLTYFQNEAQLEKSRLLSDRFSAERPKGSFSTLEIQRTEQGDSAMYLCASSLLAGYTEAFFGQGTRLTVV.

V usage is TRBV4-1 and J usage is TRBJ2-7, with D possibly called TRBD1 or TRBD2 (6 bases each). The CDR3 totals 17 residues. CDR1 is MGHRA, CDR2 YSYEKL, per germline. V was trimmed by 4 bases and J by 0 bases, leaving 19 bases between them. For the CDR3, the DNA is TGCGCCAGCAGCCCCGAGACGGGGGCCGCCAACTCCTACGAGCAGTACTTC. Residues: CASSPETGAANSYEQYF.

The chain is built from TRBV4-1 and TRBJ2-7; perhaps TRBD1 as D (6 bases). This CDR3 comprises 16 residues. V lost 1 base and J 0 bases, leaving 13 bases between the germline ends. From germline, CDR1 is MGHRA and CDR2 YSYEKL. The CDR3 reads CASSQVAGGHSYEQYF. The CDR3 bases are TGCGCCAGCAGCCAAGTGGCTGGGGGCCACTCCTACGAGCAGTACTTC.

CDR3: CASSLVGDSSIRYYNSPLHF. In nucleotides, the CDR3 is TGTGCCAGCAGTTTGGTTGGGGACAGCAGTATTAGATACTATAATTCACCCCTCCACTTT. The rearrangement links TRBV28 to TRBJ1-6, with TRBD1 identical over 7 bases. The V segment lost 3 bases and the J segment 3 bases; nucleotides outside the gene matches: 17. This CDR3 has 20 residues. Germline V CDR1 and CDR2: MDHEN, SYDVKM.

V gene TRBV7-3 combines with J gene TRBJ2-5; D remains unclear. The CDR3 runs 16 residues. Germline loops: CDR1 SGHTA, CDR2 FQGTGA. V was shortened by 5 bases and J by 1 base, with 17 bases between the two germline ends. For the CDR3, the DNA is TGTGCCAGCAGCCCAGGTTTTTGGGCCTTCCAAGAGACCCAGTACTTC. This gives the protein CASSPGFWAFQETQYF. Based on the CDR3 plus reference TRBV7-3 and TRBJ2-5, the full variable domain is GAGVSQTPSNKVTEKGKYVELRCDPISGHTALYWYRQSLGQGPEFLIYFQGTGAADDSGLPNDRFFAVRPEGSVSTLKIQRTERGDSAVYLCASSPGFWAFQETQYFGPGTRLLVL.

This clonotype was detected a few times. The chain carries TRBV29-1 and TRBJ2-5; D is unresolved. CDR3 size: 12 residues. V lost 5 bases, J lost 1 base, and 8 bases lay in between. CDR1 SQVTM and CDR2 ANQGSEA come from the germline V gene. CDR3 nucleotides: TGCAGCGTTTGTCAGGCCCAAGAGACCCAGTACTTC. Translated: CSVCQAQETQYF.

In DNA, the CDR3 is TGTGCCAGCAGCCTATTACCGGGCGGGCCCTACAATGAGCAGTTCTTC. This gives the protein CASSLLPGGPYNEQFF. The V and J genes are TRBV7-8 and TRBJ2-1, with D possibly being TRBD2 (5 bases). The CDR3 is 16 amino acids. CDR1 and CDR2 (germline): SGHVS, FQNEAQ. V shed 5 bases and J shed 2 bases, with 16 bases lying between them. The full variable domain, with the rest looked up from reference TRBV7-8 and TRBJ2-1, is GAGVSQSPRYKVAKRGQDVALRCDPISGHVSLFWYQQALGQGPEFLTYFQNEAQLDKSGLPSDRFFAERPEGSVSTLKIQRTQQEDSAVYLCASSLLPGGPYNEQFFGPGTRLTVL.